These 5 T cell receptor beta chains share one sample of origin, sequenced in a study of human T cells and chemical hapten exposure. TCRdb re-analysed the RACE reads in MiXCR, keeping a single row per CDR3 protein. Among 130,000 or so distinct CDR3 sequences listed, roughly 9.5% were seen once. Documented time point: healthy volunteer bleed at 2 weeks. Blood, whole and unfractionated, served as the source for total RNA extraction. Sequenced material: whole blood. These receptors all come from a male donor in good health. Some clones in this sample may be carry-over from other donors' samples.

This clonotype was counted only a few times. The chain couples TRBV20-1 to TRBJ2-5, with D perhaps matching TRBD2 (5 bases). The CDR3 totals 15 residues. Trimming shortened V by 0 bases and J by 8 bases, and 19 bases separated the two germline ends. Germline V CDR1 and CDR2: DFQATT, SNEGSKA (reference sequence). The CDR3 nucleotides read TGCAGTGCTAGAGATCAGGACCGGGAATTTGGAACCCAGTACTTC. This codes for CSARDQDREFGTQYF.

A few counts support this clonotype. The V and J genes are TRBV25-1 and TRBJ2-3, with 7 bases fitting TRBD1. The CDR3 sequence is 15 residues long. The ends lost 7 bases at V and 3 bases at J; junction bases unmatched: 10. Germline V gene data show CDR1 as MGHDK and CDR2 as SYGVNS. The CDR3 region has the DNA TGTGCCAGCACCGCCAACAGGGGTGGGACAGATACGCAGTATTTT. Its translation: CASTANRGGTDTQYF. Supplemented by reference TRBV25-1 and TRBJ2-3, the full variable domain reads EADIYQTPRYLVIGTGKKITLECSQTMGHDKMYWYQQDPGMELHLIHYSYGVNSTEKGDLSSESTVSRIRTEHFPLTLESARPSHTSQYLCASTANRGGTDTQYFGPGTRLTVL.

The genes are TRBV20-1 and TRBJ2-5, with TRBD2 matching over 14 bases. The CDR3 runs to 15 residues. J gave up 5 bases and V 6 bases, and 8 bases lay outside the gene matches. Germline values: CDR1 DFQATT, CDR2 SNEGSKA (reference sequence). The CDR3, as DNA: TGCAGTGCGATGACTAGCGGGGGGGCCCAGGAGACCCAGTACTTC. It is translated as CSAMTSGGAQETQYF.

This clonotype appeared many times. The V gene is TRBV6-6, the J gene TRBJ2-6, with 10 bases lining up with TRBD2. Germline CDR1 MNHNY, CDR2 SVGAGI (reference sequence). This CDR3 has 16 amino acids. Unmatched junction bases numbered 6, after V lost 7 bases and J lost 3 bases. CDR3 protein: CASTQREGDGANVLTF. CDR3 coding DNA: TGTGCCAGCACCCAGCGGGAGGGTGATGGGGCCAACGTCCTGACTTTC.

This chain's CDR3 is CSARGQLSGSYEQYF. The CDR3 region has the DNA TGCAGTGCTAGAGGTCAACTGTCGGGGAGCTACGAGCAGTACTTC. The rearrangement links TRBV20-1 to TRBJ2-7, with a tentative D call TRBD2 (5 bases). The CDR3 contains 15 residues. V was cut by 1 base and J by 3 bases, with 16 bases left in between. Germline V gene data show CDR1 as DFQATT and CDR2 as SNEGSKA (reference sequence).